These 18 T cell receptor beta chains were all obtained from the same sample, sequenced in a study of T-cell reconstitution after alpha-beta-depleted transplantation in children. Unique molecular identifiers were used to barcode this TCRbeta library. One entry per CDR3 protein, called by TCRdb with MiXCR from the PCR reads. The table includes some 340,000 distinct CDR3 sequences, approximately 10% detected once. The material sequenced was PBMCs from the stem cell graft donor, taken from the stem cell graft. The receptor source for this set is a human donor who donated a stem cell graft to a child with acute lymphoblastic leukemia.

In its sample, this clonotype was seen many times. The chain couples TRBV6-5 to TRBJ2-7; a weak D match, TRBD1 (6 bases). Between the trimmed V and J ends, which lost 10 bases and 2 bases, there was a span of 18 bases. Germline-derived CDR1 and CDR2 are MNHEY and SVGAGI. The CDR3 is 14 residues long. The CDR3 bases are TGTGCCACCCGCGAGGGACAAATGACCTACGAGCAGTACTTC. Translated, it gives CATREGQMTYEQYF.

This clonotype was detected a few times. This chain connects TRBV7-2 to TRBJ2-2; D not certain. Trimming took off 4 bases at V and 3 bases at J, with 9 bases between the two ends. Germline-derived CDR1 and CDR2 are SGHTA and FQGNSA. This CDR3 contains 14 residues. The CDR3, as DNA: TGTGCCAGCAGCTCCGTGTCCTACACCGGGGAGCTGTTTTTT. Residues: CASSSVSYTGELFF. The full variable domain, in which reference TRBV7-2 and TRBJ2-2 provide the parts outside the CDR3, is GAGVSQSPSNKVTEKGKDVELRCDPISGHTALYWYRQSLGQGLEFLIYFQGNSAPDKSGLPSDRFSAERTGGSVSTLTIQRTQQEDSAVYLCASSSVSYTGELFFGEGSRLTVL.

The chain carries TRBV20-1 and TRBJ2-7; D may match TRBD1 or TRBD2 (5 bases each). The CDR3 totals 14 residues. V gave up 3 bases and J gave up 3 bases, with 15 bases separating them. CDR1 is DFQATT and CDR2 is SNEGSKA in the germline V gene (reference sequence). The CDR3 coding sequence is TGCAGTGCTAGGGCTCATGGGGGAAGCTACGAGCAGTACTTC. Translated: CSARAHGGSYEQYF.

In this sample, this clonotype turned up a few times. The chain couples TRBV11-2 to TRBJ2-1; 7 nucleotides match TRBD1. The ends lost 4 bases at V and 5 bases at J; junction bases unmatched: 8. This CDR3 has 15 amino acids. Germline V gene sequence: CDR1 SGHAT, CDR2 FQNNGV. The CDR3 protein is CASSSNRGNHNEQFF. CDR3 bases: TGTGCCAGCAGCTCAAACAGGGGTAATCACAATGAGCAGTTCTTC. Filled out from reference TRBV11-2 and TRBJ2-1, the complete variable domain reads EAGVAQSPRYKIIEKRQSVAFWCNPISGHATLYWYQQILGQGPKLLIQFQNNGVVDDSQLPKDRFSAERLKGVDSTLKIQPAKLEDSAVYLCASSSNRGNHNEQFFGPGTRLTVL.

This clonotype was picked up a small number of times. The chain joins TRBV12-3 or TRBV12-4 to TRBJ1-2, with a weak D call TRBD1 (6 bases). Trimming stripped 6 bases from V and 6 bases from J, with 23 bases between. The CDR3 loop spans 16 amino acids. The CDR3 DNA follows: TGTGCCAGCAGCAGGCACCCCAAAGCAGGGGCGGATGGCTACACCTTC. Its translation: CASSRHPKAGADGYTF.

The chain is built from TRBV29-1 and TRBJ2-3, with D unclear. This CDR3 region has 12 residues. V lost 3 bases, J lost 2 bases, and 6 bases lay in between. Germline values: CDR1 SQVTM, CDR2 ANQGSEA. CDR3 amino acids: CSVDADTDTQYF. Here the CDR3 DNA reads TGCAGCGTTGACGCAGACACAGATACGCAGTATTTT.

The genes are TRBV7-9 and TRBJ2-3; 7 bases are a match to TRBD2. CDR1 SEHNR and CDR2 FQNEAQ come from the germline V gene (reference sequence). Trimming took 0 bases from V and 4 from J; bases not matched to a gene: 4. The CDR3 is 15 amino acids. The CDR3 DNA reads as TGTGCCAGCAGCTTAGCGGCGGGAGCAGCAGATACGCAGTATTTT. Protein: CASSLAAGAADTQYF. Drawing the rest from reference TRBV7-9 and TRBJ2-3, the complete variable domain is DTGVSQNPRHKITKRGQNVTFRCDPISEHNRLYWYRQTLGQGPEFLTYFQNEAQLEKSRLLSDRFSAERPKGSFSTLEIQRTEQGDSAMYLCASSLAAGAADTQYFGPGTRLTVL.

The chain employs TRBV4-1 and TRBJ1-1, with 12 nucleotides matching TRBD1. The CDR3 is made up of 17 amino acids. CDR1 MGHRA and CDR2 YSYEKL come from the germline V gene. V gave up 4 bases and J gave up 1 base; unmatched junction bases: 7. The CDR3 DNA sequence: TGCGCCAGCAGCCCAGGGACAGGGGGCCCCCCGAACACTGAAGCTTTCTTT. Amino acids: CASSPGTGGPPNTEAFF.

This clonotype was picked up a small number of times. The chain uses TRBV28 and TRBJ2-4; TRBD1 aligns across 9 bases. Trimming took 7 bases from V and 12 from J; bases not matched to a gene: 7. Germline lookup yields CDR1 MDHEN and CDR2 SYDVKM. The CDR3 runs to 12 residues. The CDR3: CASNLDRGRQYF. As DNA, the CDR3 is TGTGCCAGCAACCTGGACAGGGGACGTCAGTACTTC.

In its sample, this clonotype was seen a few times. This chain uses TRBV18 with TRBJ2-1; TRBD1 matches at 9 bases. Germline V lookup: CDR1 KGHSH, CDR2 LQKENI. The V and J ends lost 5 bases and 3 bases, in that order; junction bases with no gene match: 11. This CDR3 has 17 amino acids. In DNA, the CDR3 is TGTGCCAGCTCATACACCTCCGGGACAGGGAACTACAATGAGCAGTTCTTC. Its translation is CASSYTSGTGNYNEQFF.

The J gene is TRBJ1-5, the V gene TRBV6-2 or TRBV6-3; D possibly corresponds to TRBD1 (5 bases). The V end lost 5 bases, the J end lost 2 bases, and 13 bases lay between the germline ends. Germline CDR1 MNHEY, CDR2 SVGEGT. This CDR3 is built from 15 residues. The CDR3 DNA is TGTGCCAGCAGTAGAGAGGGCAGGGGCAATCAGCCCCAGCATTTT. Amino acid sequence: CASSREGRGNQPQHF.

The genes are TRBV27 and TRBJ2-3; D remains ambiguous. The CDR3 contains 12 residues. Germline assignment: CDR1 MNHEY and CDR2 SMNVEV (reference sequence). V lost 5 bases, J lost 4 bases, and 7 bases lay in between. The CDR3: CASSAIADTQYF. In DNA, the CDR3 is TGTGCCAGCAGTGCCATCGCAGATACGCAGTATTTT.

The CDR3: CASSHFGDSGELFF. In DNA form, the CDR3 reads TGTGCCAGCAGCCACTTCGGGGATTCCGGGGAGCTGTTTTTT. The chain joins TRBV6-1 to TRBJ2-2, with D maybe TRBD2 (5 bases). Between the trimmed V and J ends, which lost 6 bases and 6 bases, there was a span of 14 bases. The CDR3 length is 14 residues. Germline CDR1 MNHNS, CDR2 SASEGT.

Ten or more counts support this clonotype. This sequence joins TRBV12-3 or TRBV12-4 and TRBJ2-4; 11 bases fit TRBD2. With 4 bases clipped from V and 5 bases from J, the junction kept 1 base outside the gene matches. The length of the CDR3 is 14 residues. DNA of the CDR3: TGTGCCAGCAGTTCGGGACTAGCGGAAAACATTCAGTACTTC. It translates to CASSSGLAENIQYF.

This clonotype was counted a few times. V usage is TRBV5-1 and J usage is TRBJ2-7; 9 bases fit TRBD1. The CDR3 length is 15 residues. Trimming took 2 bases from V and 3 from J; bases not matched to a gene: 6. CDR1 is SGHRS and CDR2 is YFSETQ in the germline V gene. The CDR3, as DNA: TGCGCCAGCAGCTTTGCGGACAGGGGAATCTACGAGCAGTACTTC. This codes for CASSFADRGIYEQYF.

This clonotype was seen only a few times. The DNA of the CDR3 is TGCAGTGCTAGAGCCCCCCGGAGCTCCTACAATGAGCAGTTCTTC. It is translated as CSARAPRSSYNEQFF. The chain uses TRBV20-1 and TRBJ2-1; D gene ambiguous. Looked up from germline, CDR1 is DFQATT and CDR2 is SNEGSKA (reference sequence). The CDR3 contains 15 residues. V dropped 1 base and J dropped 0 bases, with 10 bases sitting between them.

This clonotype was seen ten or more times. This CDR3 is CASRKELGVLTNEKLFF. CDR3 DNA sequence: TGTGCCAGCAGAAAGGAATTGGGGGTGTTAACTAATGAAAAACTGTTTTTT. The chain is built from TRBV2 and TRBJ1-4, with D maybe TRBD1 (5 bases). Germline V CDR1 and CDR2: SNHLY, FYNNEI. Trimming removed 6 bases from V and 1 base from J, with 18 bases in between. The CDR3 extends over 17 amino acids.

V is TRBV11-1 and J is TRBJ2-7; TRBD2 aligns across 11 bases. CDR1 is SGHAT, CDR2 FQDESV, per germline (reference sequence). V lost 4 bases, J lost 4 bases, and 6 bases stayed unmatched. The CDR3 spans 15 residues. The CDR3 region is CASSYGTSGKYEQYF. The CDR3 DNA is TGTGCCAGCAGCTACGGGACTAGCGGAAAATACGAGCAGTACTTC.